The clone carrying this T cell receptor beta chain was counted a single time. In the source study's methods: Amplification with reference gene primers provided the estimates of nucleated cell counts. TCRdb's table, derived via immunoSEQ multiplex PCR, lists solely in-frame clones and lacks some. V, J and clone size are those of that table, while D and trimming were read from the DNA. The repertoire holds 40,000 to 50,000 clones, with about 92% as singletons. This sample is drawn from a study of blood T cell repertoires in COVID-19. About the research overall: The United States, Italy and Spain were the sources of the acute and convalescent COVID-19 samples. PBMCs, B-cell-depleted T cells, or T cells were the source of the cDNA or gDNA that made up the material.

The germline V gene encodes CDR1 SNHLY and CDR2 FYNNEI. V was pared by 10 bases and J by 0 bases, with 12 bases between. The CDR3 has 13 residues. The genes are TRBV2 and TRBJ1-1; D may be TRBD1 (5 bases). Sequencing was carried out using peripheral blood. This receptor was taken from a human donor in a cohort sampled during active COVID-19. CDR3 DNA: TGTGCCACGGGACGGGAGATGAACACTGAAGCTTTCTTT. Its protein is CATGREMNTEAFF.